The sequence of this T cell receptor (beta chain) was determined in a study of blood T cell repertoires in COVID-19. Participants spanned ages about 18 to 90 years and resided in roughly 22 US areas. Among Cohort 3 donors, those recovered had two negative PCRs, clearance, or symptom resolution. V shed 5 bases, J shed 10 bases, and the junction held 19 bases outside the gene matches. The germline V gene has CDR1 SGHTA and CDR2 FQGNSA. The CDR3 is 18 amino acids. Per the authors' pipeline: Amplification of reference gene primers was used by the study to estimate nucleated cell counts. Here immunoSEQ multiplex PCR was the method, and the copy in TCRdb shows in-frame clones only, minus some. Clone size and the V and J calls come from that table; the DNA yielded D and trimming. The sample has approximately 490,000 clones, about 85% seen once.

This chain connects TRBV7-2 to TRBJ2-1; the match to TRBD2 covers 11 bases. Source material: PBMCs or T cells enriched from blood (not recorded which). The sequence was collected from an older woman who had recovered from COVID-19. As DNA, the CDR3 is TGTGCCAGCAGCGAGTTTCCCGGGACTAGCGGACTCCTCCGGGAGCAGTTCTTC. Translating gives CASSEFPGTSGLLREQFF.